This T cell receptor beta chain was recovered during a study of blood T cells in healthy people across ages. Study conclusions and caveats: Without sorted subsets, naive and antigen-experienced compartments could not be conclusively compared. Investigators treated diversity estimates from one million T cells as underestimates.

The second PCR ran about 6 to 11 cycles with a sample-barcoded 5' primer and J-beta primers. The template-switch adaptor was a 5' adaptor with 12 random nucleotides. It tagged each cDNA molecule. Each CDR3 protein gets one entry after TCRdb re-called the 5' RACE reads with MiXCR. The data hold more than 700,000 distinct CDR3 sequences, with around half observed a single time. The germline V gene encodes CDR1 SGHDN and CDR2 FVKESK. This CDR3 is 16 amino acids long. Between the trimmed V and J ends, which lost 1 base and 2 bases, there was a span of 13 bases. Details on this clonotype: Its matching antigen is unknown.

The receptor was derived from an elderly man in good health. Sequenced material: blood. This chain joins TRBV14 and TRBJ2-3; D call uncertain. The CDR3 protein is CASSQGTLGITDTQYF. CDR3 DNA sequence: TGTGCCAGCAGCCAAGGAACCCTAGGAATCACAGATACGCAGTATTTT.